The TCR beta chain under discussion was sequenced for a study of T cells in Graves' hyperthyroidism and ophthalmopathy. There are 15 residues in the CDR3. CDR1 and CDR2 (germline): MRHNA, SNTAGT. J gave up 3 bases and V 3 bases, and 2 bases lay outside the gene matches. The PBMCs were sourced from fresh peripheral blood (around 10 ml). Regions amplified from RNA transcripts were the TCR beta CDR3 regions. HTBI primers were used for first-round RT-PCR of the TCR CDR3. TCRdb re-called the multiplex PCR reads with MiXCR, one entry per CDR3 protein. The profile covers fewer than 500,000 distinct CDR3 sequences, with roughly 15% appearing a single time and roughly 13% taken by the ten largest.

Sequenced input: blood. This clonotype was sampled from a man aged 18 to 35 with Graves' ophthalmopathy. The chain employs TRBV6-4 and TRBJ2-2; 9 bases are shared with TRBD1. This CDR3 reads CASSEGTGYTGELFF. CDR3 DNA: TGTGCCAGCAGTGAAGGGACAGGGTACACCGGGGAGCTGTTTTTT.